The clone carrying this TCR beta chain was detected only a few times. Its antigen is undetermined. CDR1 and CDR2 (germline): SNHLY, FYNNEI. V shed 4 bases and J shed 7 bases, with 5 bases lying between them. This CDR3 comprises 11 residues. This sample was included in a study of CD8 T cell repertoires and HIV-1 epitope variants. Clones were read by immunoSEQ multiplex PCR, and TCRdb kept only the in-frame ones, dropping some. The profile shows almost 5,500 clones, around 63% of them singletons. The TCR was taken from a male donor with HIV. The chain links TRBV2 to TRBJ2-1, with unresolved D. The sequencing input was cultured CD8+ T cells derived from PBMCs. For the CDR3, the DNA is TGTGCCAGCAGTGGACTTAATGAGCAGTTCTTC. This codes for CASSGLNEQFF.